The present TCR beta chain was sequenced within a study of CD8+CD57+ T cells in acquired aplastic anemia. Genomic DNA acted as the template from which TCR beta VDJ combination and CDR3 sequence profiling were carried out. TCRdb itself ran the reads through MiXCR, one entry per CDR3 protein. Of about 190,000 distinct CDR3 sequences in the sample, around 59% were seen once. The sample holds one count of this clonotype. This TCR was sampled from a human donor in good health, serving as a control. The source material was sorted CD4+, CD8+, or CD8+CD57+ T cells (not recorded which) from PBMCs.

Here the CDR3 DNA reads TGCAGTGCTGAAGGACTAGCGGGAGCCTACGAGCAGTACTTC. Residues: CSAEGLAGAYEQYF. J is TRBJ2-7 and V is TRBV20-1, with 13 bases lining up with TRBD2. The CDR3 loop spans 14 amino acids. Germline V gives CDR1 DFQATT, CDR2 SNEGSKA (reference sequence). The trim removed 5 bases at V and 2 bases at J, leaving 3 bases unmatched.